This is a list of T cell receptor beta chains from one sample in a study of response to subunit inactivated influenza vaccine. TCRdb re-derived calls from the RT-PCR reads in MiXCR, one entry per CDR3 protein. The data show under 200,000 distinct CDR3 sequences, 11% seen once. Sequencing used non-naive T cells sorted from PBMCs, obtained 45 days after vaccination. These receptors were obtained from a man aged 50 to 60 who received an inactivated influenza vaccine. Each CDR3 is given without its conserved first and last residue. The order of the fields is clone size, J gene, CDR3 length, D gene, V gene, CDR3 protein. D genes are given only for firm matches. The listing skips clone size in some rows; elsewhere it reads once, few, many or a size class.

many,TRBJ2-1,13,TRBD2,TRBV6-2/TRBV6-3,ASSGLAGGLGEQF
few,TRBJ1-1,13,.,TRBV27,ARCHRDGKNTEAF
few,TRBJ1-6,11,.,TRBV20-1,SGRTGAYSPLH
many,TRBJ1-1,14,.,TRBV7-9,ASSSGPQTRSTEAF
many,TRBJ1-1,19,TRBD1,TRBV7-9,ASSRTLIGRDRYRMNTEAF
.,TRBJ2-1,13,TRBD2,TRBV11-2,ASSLGASGNNEQF
few,TRBJ2-5,12,TRBD1,TRBV5-1,ASSIRGQGETQY
few,TRBJ2-5,11,.,TRBV9,ASSGRADETQY
few,TRBJ2-1,10,.,TRBV7-2,ASSPGANEQF
few,TRBJ2-3,10,.,TRBV5-6,ASSSPGDTQY
few,TRBJ2-7,13,TRBD2,TRBV2,ASSLTSGLNYEQY
few,TRBJ2-1,13,TRBD2,TRBV3-1,ASSQASGTYNEQF
.,TRBJ1-4,14,.,TRBV18,ASSPPGRATNEKLF
.,TRBJ1-4,13,.,TRBV3-1,ASSQGAGDGEKLF
.,TRBJ2-1,10,.,TRBV20-1,SASSNDNEQF
.,TRBJ2-7,13,TRBD1,TRBV2,ASKRSGTGLNEQY
many,TRBJ1-6,13,.,TRBV27,ASSLMGGRSSPLH
.,TRBJ2-7,14,TRBD1,TRBV4-2,ASSPRADRGRREQY
many,TRBJ1-6,10,.,TRBV12-3/TRBV12-4,ASSTAGSPLH
few,TRBJ2-5,13,TRBD1,TRBV6-2/TRBV6-3,ASRGPDRAQETQY
.,TRBJ2-6,14,.,TRBV15,ATSEGGITGANVLT
many,TRBJ2-4,9,.,TRBV6-2/TRBV6-3,AASTSGIQY
.,TRBJ2-1,11,.,TRBV20-1,SARDPGPNEQF
many,TRBJ1-5,12,TRBD1,TRBV6-2/TRBV6-3,ASRQTGNGQPQH
.,TRBJ2-3,14,.,TRBV5-1,ASSLGSQGTTDTQY
.,TRBJ2-1,14,TRBD2,TRBV4-1,ASSQGTSGGGDEQF
many,TRBJ2-1,14,TRBD2,TRBV4-3,ASSRATSGSKDEQF
many,TRBJ1-2,15,.,TRBV10-3,AARKRGLGSGSYGYT
few,TRBJ2-5,13,TRBD2,TRBV7-2,ASSLYGAGSETQY
few,TRBJ2-7,12,.,TRBV15,ATSRDLGAYEQY
few,TRBJ2-3,7,.,TRBV6-6,ASSYSQY
few,TRBJ2-7,11,.,TRBV6-1,ASTGRNSYEQY
.,TRBJ2-3,12,.,TRBV7-9,ASSLGELGDTQY
.,TRBJ1-4,12,.,TRBV12-3/TRBV12-4,ASSLGGGNEKLF
many,TRBJ1-1,12,.,TRBV12-3/TRBV12-4,ASSLGGPYTEAF
many,TRBJ2-7,12,.,TRBV5-1,ASSPGTGSYEQY
.,TRBJ1-6,13,.,TRBV7-9,ASSTWDSYNSPLH
.,TRBJ2-1,12,.,TRBV20-1,SAPAWPSYNEQF
.,TRBJ1-2,13,TRBD1,TRBV7-8,ASSSTTGVIYGYT
.,TRBJ2-3,12,.,TRBV28,ASIRGGNTDTQY